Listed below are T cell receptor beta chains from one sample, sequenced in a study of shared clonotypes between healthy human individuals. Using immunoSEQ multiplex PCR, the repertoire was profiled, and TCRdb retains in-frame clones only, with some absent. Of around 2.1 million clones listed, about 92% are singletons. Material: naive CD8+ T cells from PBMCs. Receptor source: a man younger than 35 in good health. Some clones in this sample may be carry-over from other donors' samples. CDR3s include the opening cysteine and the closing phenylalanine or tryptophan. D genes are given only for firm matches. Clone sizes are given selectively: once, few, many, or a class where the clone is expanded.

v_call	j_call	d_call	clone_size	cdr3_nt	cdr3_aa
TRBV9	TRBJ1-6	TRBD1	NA	TGTGCCAGCAGCGCCGGGACAGGGAACAATTCACCCCTCCACTTT	CASSAGTGNNSPLHF
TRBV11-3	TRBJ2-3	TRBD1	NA	TGTGCCAGCAGCCCAAGCTCGGGACAGACTTTTGTCACAGATACGCAGTATTTT	CASSPSSGQTFVTDTQYF
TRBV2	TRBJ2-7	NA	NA	TGTGCCAGCAGTGAGGCCCCCCGGTACGAGCAGTACTTC	CASSEAPRYEQYF
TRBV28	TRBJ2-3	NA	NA	TGTGCCAGCAGTGTCTTGACTGCCCGGGATACGCAGTATTTT	CASSVLTARDTQYF
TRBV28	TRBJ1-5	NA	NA	TGTGCCAGCAGTTTATTCGGCAGGGTCTATAGCAATCAGCCCCAGCATTTT	CASSLFGRVYSNQPQHF
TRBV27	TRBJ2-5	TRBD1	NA	TGTGCCAGCAGTGCCGGGACAGGGGCCCAAGAGACCCAGTACTTC	CASSAGTGAQETQYF
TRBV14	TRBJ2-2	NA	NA	TGTGCCAGCAGCCAAGATCTGTGGGGTGTGGGTCGCGCCGGGGAGCTGTTTTTT	CASSQDLWGVGRAGELFF
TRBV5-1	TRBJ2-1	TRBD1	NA	TGCGCCAGCAGCTTGGGTGGGACAGGGGATCTCAATGAGCAGTTCTTC	CASSLGGTGDLNEQFF
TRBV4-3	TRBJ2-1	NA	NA	TGCGCCAGCAGCCAAGGGGTGTCGGTCTCCTACAATGAGCAGTTCTTC	CASSQGVSVSYNEQFF
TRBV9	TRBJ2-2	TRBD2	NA	TGTGCCAGCAGCGTAGCCCCCGGGGGGGTAGACACCGGGGAGCTGTTTTTT	CASSVAPGGVDTGELFF
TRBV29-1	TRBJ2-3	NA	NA	TGCAGCGTTCTGTCTAGTAGGAGGGGAGGAGATACGCAGTATTTT	CSVLSSRRGGDTQYF
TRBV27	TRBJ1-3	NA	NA	TGTGCCAGCAGTTTAGTGGGGAGCTCTGGAAACACCATATATTTT	CASSLVGSSGNTIYF
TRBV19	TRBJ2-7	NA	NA	TGTGCCAGTAGTATAGGGGGGTGGATCGGCGAGCAGTACTTC	CASSIGGWIGEQYF
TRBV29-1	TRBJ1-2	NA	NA	TGCAGCGTTGAAGTTCACCGGGACGGAGCTAACTATGGCTACACCTTC	CSVEVHRDGANYGYTF
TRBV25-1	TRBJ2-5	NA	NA	TGTGCCAGCAGTGCGGTACTCGGAGAGACCCAGTACTTC	CASSAVLGETQYF
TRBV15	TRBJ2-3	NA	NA	TGTGCCACCAGCAACCTCGTTGCGAAGCGGTCCACAGATACGCAGTATTTT	CATSNLVAKRSTDTQYF
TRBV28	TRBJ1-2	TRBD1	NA	TGTGCCAGCAGACCCGGGGAGAGGACAGGGGGACGTGGCTACACCTTC	CASRPGERTGGRGYTF
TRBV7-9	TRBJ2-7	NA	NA	TGTGCCAGCAGCCCCGGAGGGTCCTACGAGCAGTACTTC	CASSPGGSYEQYF
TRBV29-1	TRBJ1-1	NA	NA	TGCAGCGTCTTCGGACCCCACTTACTGTCTTTCTTT	CSVFGPHLLSFF
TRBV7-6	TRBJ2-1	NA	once	TGTGCCAGCAGCTTAGAGAATTACAATGAGCAGTTCTTC	CASSLENYNEQFF
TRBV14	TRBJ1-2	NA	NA	TGTGCCAGCAGCCAACGGGCTTCAGTCGGCTACACCTTC	CASSQRASVGYTF
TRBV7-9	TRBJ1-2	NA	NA	TGTGCCAGCAGCTTAGGTCCAGGGATTGACTATGGCTACACCTTC	CASSLGPGIDYGYTF
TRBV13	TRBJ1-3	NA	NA	TGTGCCAGCAGCCCTTCGCGGCGGGGGGGAAACACCATATATTTT	CASSPSRRGGNTIYF
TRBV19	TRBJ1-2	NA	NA	TGTGCCAGTAGTATGGATCCAGGGTATAACTATGGCTACACCTTC	CASSMDPGYNYGYTF
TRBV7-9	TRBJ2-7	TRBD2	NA	TGTGCCAGCAGCTCCACATTCCTCACCGGGCTAGCGGAGGCCTACGAGCAGTACTTC	CASSSTFLTGLAEAYEQYF
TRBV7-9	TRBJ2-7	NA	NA	TGTGCCAGCACCGGGGGTTATAGCGAGCAGTACTTC	CASTGGYSEQYF
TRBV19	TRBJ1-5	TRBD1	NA	TGTGCCAGTGGACAGGGTAATCAGCCCCAGCATTTT	CASGQGNQPQHF
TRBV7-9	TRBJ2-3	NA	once	TGTGCCAGCAGCTTAAGGCTAGGCACAGATACGCAGTATTTT	CASSLRLGTDTQYF
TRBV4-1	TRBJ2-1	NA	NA	TGCGCCAGCAGCCAAGAGGGACGACGGTTGCTTTACAATGAGCAGTTCTTC	CASSQEGRRLLYNEQFF
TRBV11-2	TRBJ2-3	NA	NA	TGTGCCAGCAGCTTATATCAAGGGGTCCCTACAGATACGCAGTATTTT	CASSLYQGVPTDTQYF
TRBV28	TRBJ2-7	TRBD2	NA	TGTGCCAGCAGTAAGACTAGCGGGATGCACGAGCAGTACTTC	CASSKTSGMHEQYF
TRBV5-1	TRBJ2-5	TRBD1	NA	TGCGCCAGCAGCTTGGAGGGGGCATCTTGGGAGACCCAGTACTTC	CASSLEGASWETQYF
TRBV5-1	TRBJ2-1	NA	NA	TGCGCCAGCAGCCCGTGGACGGGAAGCTCCTACAATGAGCAGTTCTTC	CASSPWTGSSYNEQFF
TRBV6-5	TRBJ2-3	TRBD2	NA	TGTGCCAGCAGGCCCACTAGCGGGGGCACAGATACGCAGTATTTT	CASRPTSGGTDTQYF
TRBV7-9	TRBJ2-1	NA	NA	TGTGCCAGCAGCTTAATCCCCCAAACCTCCTACAATGAGCAGTTCTTC	CASSLIPQTSYNEQFF
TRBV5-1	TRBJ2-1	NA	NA	TGCGCCAGCTCGGAAAGCTCCTACAATGAGCAGTTCTTC	CASSESSYNEQFF
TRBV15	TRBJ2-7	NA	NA	TGTGCCACCAGCAGAGTCCTTAACTCCTACGAGCAGTACTTC	CATSRVLNSYEQYF
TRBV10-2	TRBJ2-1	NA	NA	TGCGCCAGCAGTGAGTTCGTGAGACAGGACTACAATGAGCAGTTCTTC	CASSEFVRQDYNEQFF
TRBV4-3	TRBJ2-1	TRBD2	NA	TGCGCCAGCAGTCTAGAACGGACTAGCTTCTACAATGAGCAGTTCTTC	CASSLERTSFYNEQFF
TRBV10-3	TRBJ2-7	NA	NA	TGTGCCATCAAGGCGGAGGGGTTGGACGAGCAGTACTTC	CAIKAEGLDEQYF
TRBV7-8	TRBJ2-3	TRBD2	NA	TGTGCCAGCAGCTTATCCGAGCGGGAGGTTTCAGATACGCAGTATTTT	CASSLSEREVSDTQYF
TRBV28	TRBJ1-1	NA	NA	TGTGCCAGCAGAGTCTACAGCGGGGCGAACACTGAAGCTTTCTTT	CASRVYSGANTEAFF
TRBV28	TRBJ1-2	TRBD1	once	TGTGCCAGCAGTCCCGGGACAGGGCGGTACTATGGCTACACCTTC	CASSPGTGRYYGYTF
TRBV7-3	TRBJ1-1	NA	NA	TGTGCCAGCTCCTTCGGGCAGGGGTTTGAAGCTTTCTTT	CASSFGQGFEAFF
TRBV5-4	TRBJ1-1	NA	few	TGTGCCAGCAGCTCGGGACCGATGGAAGCTTTCTTT	CASSSGPMEAFF
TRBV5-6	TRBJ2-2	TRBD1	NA	TGTGCCAGCAGCTTCCGGACAGGGGGCCCCGGGGAGCTGTTTTTT	CASSFRTGGPGELFF
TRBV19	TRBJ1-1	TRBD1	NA	TGTGCCAGTAGGGACAGGGTTCGGGCTGAAGCTTTCTTT	CASRDRVRAEAFF
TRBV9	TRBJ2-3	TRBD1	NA	TGTGCCAGCAGCGGAGGACAGGGCCCCGGCACAGATACGCAGTATTTT	CASSGGQGPGTDTQYF
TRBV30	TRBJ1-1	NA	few	TGTGCCTGGGGGCTATCTTTCTTT	CAWGLSFF
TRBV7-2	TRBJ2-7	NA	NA	TGTGCCAGCAGCCCGGGACTCAACTACGAGCAGTACTTC	CASSPGLNYEQYF
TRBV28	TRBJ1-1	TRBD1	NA	TGTGCCAGCAGTGGGGCGACAGGGGTCACTGAAGCTTTCTTT	CASSGATGVTEAFF
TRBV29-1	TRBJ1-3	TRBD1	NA	TGCAGCGTCCAGGGGGCAAGCTCTGGAAACACCATATATTTT	CSVQGASSGNTIYF
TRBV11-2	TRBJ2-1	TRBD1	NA	TGTGCCAGCAGTCAAAGCCGGGACAGGGGGCTGAATGAGCAGTTCTTC	CASSQSRDRGLNEQFF
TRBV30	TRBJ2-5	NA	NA	TGTGCCTGGAGGGAGCCCGGACTCCAAGAGACCCAGTACTTC	CAWREPGLQETQYF
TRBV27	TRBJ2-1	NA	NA	TGTGCCAGCAGTTCGCAGGGTTACTCCTACAATGAGCAGTTCTTC	CASSSQGYSYNEQFF